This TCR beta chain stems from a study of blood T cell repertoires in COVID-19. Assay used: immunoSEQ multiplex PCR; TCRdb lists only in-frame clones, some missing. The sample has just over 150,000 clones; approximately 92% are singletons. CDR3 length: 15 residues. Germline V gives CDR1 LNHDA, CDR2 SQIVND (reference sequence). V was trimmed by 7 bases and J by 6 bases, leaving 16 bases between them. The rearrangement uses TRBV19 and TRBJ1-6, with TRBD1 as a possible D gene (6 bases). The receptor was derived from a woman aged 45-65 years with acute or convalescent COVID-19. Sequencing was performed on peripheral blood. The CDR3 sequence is CASNPRGQLNSPLHF. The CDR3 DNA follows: TGTGCCAGTAACCCTCGTGGACAGCTTAATTCACCCCTCCACTTT.